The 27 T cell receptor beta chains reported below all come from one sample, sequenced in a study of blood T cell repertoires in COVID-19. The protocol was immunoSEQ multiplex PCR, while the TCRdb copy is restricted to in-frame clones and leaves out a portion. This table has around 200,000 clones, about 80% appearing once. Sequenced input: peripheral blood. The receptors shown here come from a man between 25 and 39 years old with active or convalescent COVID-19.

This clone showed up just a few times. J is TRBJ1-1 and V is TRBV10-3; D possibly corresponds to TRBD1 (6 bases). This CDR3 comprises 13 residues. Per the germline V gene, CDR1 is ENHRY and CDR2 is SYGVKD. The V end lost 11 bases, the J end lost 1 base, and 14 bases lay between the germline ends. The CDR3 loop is CASRGGKNTEAFF. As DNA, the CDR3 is TGTGCCTCCAGGGGAGGGAAGAACACTGAAGCTTTCTTT.

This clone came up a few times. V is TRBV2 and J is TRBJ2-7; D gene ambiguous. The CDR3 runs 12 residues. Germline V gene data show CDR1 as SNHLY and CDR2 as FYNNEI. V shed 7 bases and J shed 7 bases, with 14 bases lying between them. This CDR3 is CASTAGFGEQYV. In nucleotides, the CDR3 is TGTGCCAGCACGGCAGGTTTTGGGGAGCAGTACGTC.

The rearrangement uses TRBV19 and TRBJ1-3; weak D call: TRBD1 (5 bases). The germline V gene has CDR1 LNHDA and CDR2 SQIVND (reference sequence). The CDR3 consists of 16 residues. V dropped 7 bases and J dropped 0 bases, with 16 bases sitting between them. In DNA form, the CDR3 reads TGTGCCAGTAACTGGGGATACAGGTCCTCTGGAAACACCATATATTTT. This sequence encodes CASNWGYRSSGNTIYF.

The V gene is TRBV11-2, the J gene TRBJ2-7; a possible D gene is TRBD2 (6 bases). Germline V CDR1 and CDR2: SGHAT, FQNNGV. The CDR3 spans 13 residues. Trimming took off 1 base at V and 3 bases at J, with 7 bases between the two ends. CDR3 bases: TGTGCCAGCAGCTTAGGACTAGACTACGAGCAGTACGTC. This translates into CASSLGLDYEQYV.

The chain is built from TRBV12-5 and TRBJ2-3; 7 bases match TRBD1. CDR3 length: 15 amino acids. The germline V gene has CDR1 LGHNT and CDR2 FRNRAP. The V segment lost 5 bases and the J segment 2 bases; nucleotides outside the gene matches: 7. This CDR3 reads CASGPTGQFTDTQYF. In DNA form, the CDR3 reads TGTGCTAGTGGTCCTACGGGACAGTTCACAGATACGCAGTATTTT.

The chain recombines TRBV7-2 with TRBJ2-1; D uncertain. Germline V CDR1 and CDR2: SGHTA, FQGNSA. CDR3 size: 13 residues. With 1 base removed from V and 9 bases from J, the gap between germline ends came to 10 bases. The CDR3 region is CASSLGSEVEQFF. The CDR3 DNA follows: TGTGCCAGCAGCTTAGGGTCTGAGGTTGAGCAGTTCTTC.

CDR3 region: CASSTDGQWGYEQYF. CDR3 DNA: TGTGCCAGCTCCACGGACGGACAGTGGGGCTACGAGCAGTACTTC. The J gene is TRBJ2-7, the V gene TRBV27; TRBD1 might be the D (6 bases). CDR1 and CDR2 (germline): MNHEY, SMNVEV (reference sequence). This CDR3 is 15 amino acids long. Trimming cost V 8 bases and J 3 bases, with 20 bases left between them.

The CDR3 nucleotides read TGTGCCTGGATGGGCAGGGGTGCTGGAAACACCATATATTTT. Amino acids: CAWMGRGAGNTIYF. The V gene is TRBV30, the J gene TRBJ1-3; TRBD1 is a possible D gene (6 bases). The CDR3 has 14 residues. The V end was cut by 4 bases, the J end by 2 bases, with 12 bases between. The germline V gene encodes CDR1 GTSNPN and CDR2 SVGIG (reference sequence).

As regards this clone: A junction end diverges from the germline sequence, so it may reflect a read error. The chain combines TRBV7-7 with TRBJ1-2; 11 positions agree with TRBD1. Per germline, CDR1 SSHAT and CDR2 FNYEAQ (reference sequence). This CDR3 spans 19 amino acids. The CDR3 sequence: CASSLEPEGGQGADYGYTF. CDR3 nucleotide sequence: TGTGCTAGCAGCTTAGAGCCGGAAGGTGGACAGGGGGCTGACTATGGCTACACCTTC.

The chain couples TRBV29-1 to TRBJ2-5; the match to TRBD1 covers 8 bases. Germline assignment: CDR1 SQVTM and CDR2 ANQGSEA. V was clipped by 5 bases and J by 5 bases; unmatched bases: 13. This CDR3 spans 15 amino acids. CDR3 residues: CSVLSRDRQGETQYF. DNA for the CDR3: TGCAGCGTTTTGTCCCGGGACAGACAGGGGGAGACCCAGTACTTC.

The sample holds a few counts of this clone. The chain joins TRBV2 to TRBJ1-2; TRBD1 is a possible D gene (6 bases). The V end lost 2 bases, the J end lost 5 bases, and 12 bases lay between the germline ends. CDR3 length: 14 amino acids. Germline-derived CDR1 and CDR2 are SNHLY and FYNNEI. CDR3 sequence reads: CASSEIDRLYGYTF. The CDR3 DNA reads TGTGCCAGCAGTGAAATAGACAGGCTTTATGGCTACACCTTC.

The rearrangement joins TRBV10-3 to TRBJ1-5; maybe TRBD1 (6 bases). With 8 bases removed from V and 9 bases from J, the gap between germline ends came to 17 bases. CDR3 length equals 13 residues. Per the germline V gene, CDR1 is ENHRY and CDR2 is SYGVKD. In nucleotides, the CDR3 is TGTGCCATCGCCCGGGACACGGCGTCGCCCCAGCATTTT. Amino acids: CAIARDTASPQHF.

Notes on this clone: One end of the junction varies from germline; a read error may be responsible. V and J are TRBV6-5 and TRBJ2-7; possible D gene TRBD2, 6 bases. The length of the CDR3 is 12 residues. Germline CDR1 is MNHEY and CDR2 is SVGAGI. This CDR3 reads CASSDSGSEQYF. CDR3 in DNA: TGTGCCAGCAGTGACTCCGGGAGCGAGCAGTACTTC.

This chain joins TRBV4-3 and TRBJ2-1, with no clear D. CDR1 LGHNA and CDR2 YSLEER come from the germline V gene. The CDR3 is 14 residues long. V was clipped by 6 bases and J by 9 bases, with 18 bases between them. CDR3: CASSRTARSAEQFF. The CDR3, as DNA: TGCGCCAGCAGTCGCACCGCGAGGTCGGCTGAGCAGTTCTTC.

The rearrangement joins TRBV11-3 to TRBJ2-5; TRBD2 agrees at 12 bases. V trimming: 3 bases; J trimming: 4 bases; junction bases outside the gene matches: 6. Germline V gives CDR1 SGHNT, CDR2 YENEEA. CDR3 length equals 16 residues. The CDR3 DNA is TGTGCCAGCAGCTTCCTCAGGGGACTAGCGGGAGAGACCCAGTACTTC. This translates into CASSFLRGLAGETQYF.

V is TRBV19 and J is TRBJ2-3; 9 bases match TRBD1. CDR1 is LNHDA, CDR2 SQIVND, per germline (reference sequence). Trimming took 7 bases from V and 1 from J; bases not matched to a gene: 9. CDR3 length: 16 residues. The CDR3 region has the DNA TGTGCCAGTAAAAACACAGGGGGCGCAGGCACAGATACGCAGTATTTT. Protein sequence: CASKNTGGAGTDTQYF.

The CDR3 loop reads CASSPNSGRVQETQYF. CDR3 bases: TGTGCCAGCAGCCCGAATAGCGGGAGGGTCCAAGAGACCCAGTACTTC. J is TRBJ2-5 and V is TRBV7-2, with TRBD2 matching 11 bases. The CDR3 has 16 residues. Losses at the gene ends were 5 bases for V and 1 base for J; bases not matched to a gene: 6. In germline, CDR1 is SGHTA, CDR2 FQGNSA. The full variable domain, with the rest looked up from reference TRBV7-2 and TRBJ2-5, is GAGVSQSPSNKVTEKGKDVELRCDPISGHTALYWYRQSLGQGLEFLIYFQGNSAPDKSGLPSDRFSAERTGGSVSTLTIQRTQQEDSAVYLCASSPNSGRVQETQYFGPGTRLLVL.

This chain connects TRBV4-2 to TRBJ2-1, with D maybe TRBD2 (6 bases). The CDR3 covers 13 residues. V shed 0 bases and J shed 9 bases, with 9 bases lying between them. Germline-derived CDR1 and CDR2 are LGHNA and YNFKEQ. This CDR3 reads CASSQDPGVEQFF. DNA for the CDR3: TGTGCCAGCAGCCAAGATCCGGGGGTTGAGCAGTTCTTC.

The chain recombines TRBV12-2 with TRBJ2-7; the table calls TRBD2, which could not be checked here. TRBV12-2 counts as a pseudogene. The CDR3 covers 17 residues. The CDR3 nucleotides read TGTGCAAGTCGCTTAGTAGAGGTGGACGGGGGAACCTACGAGCAGTACGTC. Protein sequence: CASRLVEVDGGTYEQYV.

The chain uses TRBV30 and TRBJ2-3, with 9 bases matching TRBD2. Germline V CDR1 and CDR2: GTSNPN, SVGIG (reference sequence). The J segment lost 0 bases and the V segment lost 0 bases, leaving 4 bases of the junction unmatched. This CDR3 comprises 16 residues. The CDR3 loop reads CAWSVSSGVSTDTQYF. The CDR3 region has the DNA TGTGCCTGGAGTGTTTCTAGCGGGGTTAGCACAGATACGCAGTATTTT.

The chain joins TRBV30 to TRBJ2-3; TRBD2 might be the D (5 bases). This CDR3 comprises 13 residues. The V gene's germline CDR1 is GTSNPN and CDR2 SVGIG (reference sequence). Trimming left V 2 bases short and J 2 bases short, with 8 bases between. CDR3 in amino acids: CAWSPGVTDTQYF. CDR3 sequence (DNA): TGTGCCTGGAGTCCCGGGGTCACAGATACGCAGTATTTT. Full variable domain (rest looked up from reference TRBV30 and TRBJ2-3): SQTIHQWPATLVQPVGSPLSLECTVEGTSNPNLYWYRQAAGRGLQLLFYSVGIGQISSEVPQNLSASRPQDRQFILSSKKLLLSDSGFYLCAWSPGVTDTQYFGPGTRLTVL.

The CDR3 DNA sequence: TGCGCCAGCAAGGCGGAAAACTATGGAAACACCATATATTTT. Encoded protein: CASKAENYGNTIYF. V is TRBV5-1 and J is TRBJ1-3, with unresolved D. The CDR3 runs to 14 residues. Trimming removed 6 bases at V and 3 bases at J, with 13 bases between. CDR1 and CDR2 (germline): SGHRS, YFSETQ.

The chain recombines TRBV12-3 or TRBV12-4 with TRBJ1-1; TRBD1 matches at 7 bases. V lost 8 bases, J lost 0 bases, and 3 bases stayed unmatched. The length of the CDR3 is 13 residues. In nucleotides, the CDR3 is TGTGCCAGCGCGACAGGGCTGAACACTGAAGCTTTCTTT. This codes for CASATGLNTEAFF.

The CDR3 protein is CASSLGHLADNSPLHF. The CDR3 DNA reads TGTGCCAGTAGCCTGGGACACCTCGCGGATAATTCACCCCTCCACTTT. V is TRBV19 and J is TRBJ1-6, with D possibly matching TRBD1 (6 bases). Germline CDR1 reads LNHDA; CDR2 reads SQIVND (reference sequence). CDR3 length equals 16 residues. V was pared by 6 bases and J by 5 bases, with 17 bases between.

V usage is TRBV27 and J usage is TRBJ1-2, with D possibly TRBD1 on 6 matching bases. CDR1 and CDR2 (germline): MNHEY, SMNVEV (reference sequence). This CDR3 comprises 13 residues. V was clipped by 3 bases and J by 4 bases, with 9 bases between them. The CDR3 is CASSFQGSYGYTF. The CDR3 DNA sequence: TGTGCCAGCAGTTTTCAGGGGAGCTATGGCTACACCTTC.

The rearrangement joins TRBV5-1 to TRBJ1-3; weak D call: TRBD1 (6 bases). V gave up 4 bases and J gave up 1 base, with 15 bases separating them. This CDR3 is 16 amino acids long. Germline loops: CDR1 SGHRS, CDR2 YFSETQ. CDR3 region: CASSPGQLLSGNTIYF. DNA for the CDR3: TGCGCCAGCAGCCCTGGACAGCTATTATCTGGAAACACCATATATTTT.

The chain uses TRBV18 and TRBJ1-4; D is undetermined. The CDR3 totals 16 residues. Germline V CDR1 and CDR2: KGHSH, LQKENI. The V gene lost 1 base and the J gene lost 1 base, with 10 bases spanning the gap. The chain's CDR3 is CASSPRPPRTNEKLFF. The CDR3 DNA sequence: TGTGCCAGCTCACCACGCCCCCCCAGAACTAATGAAAAACTGTTTTTT.